Reported below is one T cell receptor (beta chain). For each CDR3 protein, TCRdb gives one entry from its re-call of the 5' RACE reads, without DNA. The ten most abundant clones cover around a tenth of a sample with about 400,000 distinct CDR3 sequences. This entry belongs to a study of T cells expressing NK-cell markers. This TCR came from a woman in her fifties or sixties in good health. The sequencing input was blood T cells: a sorted CD56 or NKG2C T cell subset, CD4+ or CD8+ T cells, or bulk PBMC T cells (not recorded which).

CDR3 sequence: CASSVGQAILYGYTF. The chain uses TRBV5-6 and TRBJ1-2; there is no DNA to check the TCRdb D call of TRBD1. Germline V gene data show CDR1 as SGHDT and CDR2 as YYEEEE. The CDR3 length is 15 residues.